This TCR beta chain emerged from a study of blood T cell repertoires in COVID-19. Profiled with immunoSEQ multiplex PCR; TCRdb holds only in-frame clones, not every one. The sample shows roughly 80,000 clones, 65% to 90% of them seen only once. V shed 4 bases and J shed 4 bases, with 14 bases lying between them. The germline V gene encodes CDR1 LGHNA and CDR2 YNFKEQ. The CDR3 length is 15 residues. Sequenced sample: peripheral blood. The V and J genes are TRBV4-2 and TRBJ2-1; tentative D call: TRBD2 (5 bases). This TCR derives from a man of 80 years or more with acute or convalescent COVID-19. The chain's CDR3 is CASSPRGDTYNEQFF. The CDR3 DNA is TGTGCCAGCAGCCCTCGGGGAGACACTTACAATGAGCAGTTCTTC.